This TCR beta chain was obtained from a study of CD8 T cells in Susac syndrome. Reverse transcription used about 0.45 to 1 ug RNA and random hexamers. TCRdb redid the calling of the immunoSEQ multiplex PCR reads with MiXCR, one entry per CDR3 protein. The sample holds around 200,000 distinct CDR3 sequences; 85% to 95% are singletons and the top ten take 0.1%. This CDR3 contains 15 residues. Germline CDR1 is SGDLS and CDR2 is YYNGEE. After removal of 3 bases from V and 7 bases from J, the junction contained 11 bases not matched to a gene. The J gene is TRBJ2-5, the V gene TRBV9; 8 bases are shared with TRBD1. Sample: CD4+ T cells from PBMCs. The sequence came from a human donor in good health. CDR3 sequence: CASSGGQDPERTQYF. CDR3 DNA: TGTGCCAGCAGCGGGGGACAGGACCCGGAACGGACCCAGTACTTC. Full variable domain (rest looked up from reference TRBV9 and TRBJ2-5): DSGVTQTPKHLITATGQRVTLRCSPRSGDLSVYWYQQSLDQGLQFLIQYYNGEERAKGNILERFSAQQFPDLHSELNLSSLELGDSALYFCASSGGQDPERTQYFGPGTRLLVL.